These 16 T cell receptor beta chains were sequenced from one sample in a study of CD8 T cells in Susac syndrome. RNA, at about 0.5 to 1 ug, was reverse transcribed with random hexamers. TCRdb fed the immunoSEQ multiplex PCR reads into MiXCR, producing one record per CDR3 protein. Of about 210,000 distinct CDR3 sequences in the sample, nearly 97% are singletons; the top ten hold 0.08% to 0.095%. Sequencing was performed on CD4+ T cells from PBMCs. The origin of the receptors is a human donor with multiple sclerosis.

The chain carries TRBV28 and TRBJ1-5; TRBD1 matches at 10 bases. The germline CDR1 and CDR2 sequences are MDHEN and SYDVKM. CDR3 length equals 14 residues. V lost 4 bases to trimming and J lost 9 bases; unmatched junction nucleotides: 6. DNA for the CDR3: TGTGCCAGCAGTTCCGGGACAGGGGAAGGGCCCCAGCATTTT. It encodes CASSSGTGEGPQHF. The whole variable domain, filled in from reference TRBV28 and TRBJ1-5, reads DVKVTQSSRYLVKRTGEKVFLECVQDMDHENMFWYRQDPGLGLRLIYFSYDVKMKEKGDIPEGYSVSREKKERFSLILESASTNQTSMYLCASSSGTGEGPQHFGDGTRLSIL.

This clonotype was detected only once. The rearrangement uses TRBV20-1 and TRBJ1-6; 9 nucleotides match TRBD1. The length of the CDR3 is 17 residues. In germline, CDR1 is DFQATT, CDR2 SNEGSKA (reference sequence). V lost 0 bases to trimming and J lost 9 bases; unmatched junction nucleotides: 12. The CDR3 region has the DNA TGCAGTGCTAGAGACCCGGGACAGGGCATCGGAGGTTCACCCCTCCACTTT. Protein product: CSARDPGQGIGGSPLHF.

The J gene is TRBJ1-2, the V gene TRBV25-1; TRBD1 agrees at 8 bases. The CDR3 is 15 amino acids. CDR1 is MGHDK and CDR2 is SYGVNS in the germline V gene. V lost 2 bases to trimming and J lost 3 bases; unmatched junction nucleotides: 5. CDR3 loop: CASSENLGQDYGYTF. CDR3 in DNA: TGTGCCAGCAGTGAAAACCTGGGACAGGACTATGGCTACACCTTC.

CDR3 sequence (DNA): TGCAGCGTGGAAACAAGCTCTGGAAACACCATATATTTT. Translation gives CSVETSSGNTIYF. The V and J genes are TRBV29-1 and TRBJ1-3, with no clear D. The ends were cut back, 6 bases at V and 0 bases at J, with 9 bases in the middle. The CDR3 sequence is 13 residues long. CDR1 SQVTM and CDR2 ANQGSEA come from the germline V gene.

The chain combines TRBV3-1 with TRBJ2-5, with D unresolved. The CDR3 is 15 amino acids. V shed 0 bases and J shed 1 base, with 9 bases lying between them. Germline CDR1 is LGHDT and CDR2 is YNNKEL (reference sequence). CDR3 DNA: TGTGCCAGCAGCCAAGATCCCAGACGCCAAGAGACCCAGTACTTC. Protein: CASSQDPRRQETQYF.

The V and J genes are TRBV30 and TRBJ2-1; D not certain. Germline V gene data show CDR1 as GTSNPN and CDR2 as SVGIG (reference sequence). The CDR3 is 12 amino acids. The CDR3 protein is CAVTPAFNEQFF. The CDR3 nucleotides read TGTGCTGTCACGCCAGCTTTCAATGAGCAGTTCTTC.

The chain has TRBV30 and TRBJ1-5; tentative D call: TRBD1 (5 bases). The germline CDR1 and CDR2 sequences are GTSNPN and SVGIG (reference sequence). The CDR3 sequence is 13 residues long. The germline V and J ends were trimmed by 2 bases and 5 bases, with 10 bases remaining between them. The CDR3 protein is CAWSHRSDQPQHF. In nucleotides, the CDR3 is TGTGCCTGGAGTCACAGGTCTGATCAGCCCCAGCATTTT.

This chain uses TRBV24-1 with TRBJ2-3, with 11 bases fitting TRBD1. The V gene's germline CDR1 is KGHDR and CDR2 SFDVKD. The CDR3 spans 16 residues. V gave up 4 bases and J gave up 5 bases; unmatched junction bases: 7. The CDR3 DNA sequence: TGTGCCACCAGTGACCCGGGACAGGGGGTCAGAGATACGCAGTATTTT. Residues: CATSDPGQGVRDTQYF.

The chain carries TRBV20-1 and TRBJ2-7; the match to TRBD2 covers 12 bases. Per germline, CDR1 DFQATT and CDR2 SNEGSKA (reference sequence). The CDR3 runs to 14 residues. V was pared by 5 bases and J by 9 bases, with 11 bases of the junction left unmatched. CDR3 bases: TGCAGTGCTCCTTACGGACTAGCGGGGTCGGGGCAGTACTTC. Amino acid sequence: CSAPYGLAGSGQYF.

V usage is TRBV2 and J usage is TRBJ1-2, with D maybe TRBD1 (6 bases). In germline, CDR1 is SNHLY, CDR2 FYNNEI. CDR3 size: 11 residues. Trimming stripped 6 bases from V and 6 bases from J, with 8 bases between. For the CDR3, the DNA is TGTGCCAGCAGACGGACAGATGGCTACACCTTC. Translated, it gives CASRRTDGYTF.

The chain couples TRBV6-8 to TRBJ2-5, with 9 bases lining up with TRBD2. Germline V gene sequence: CDR1 MNHGY, CDR2 SAAAGT. V lost 4 bases and J lost 5; bases outside the gene matches: 11. This CDR3 is 16 amino acids long. The CDR3 protein is CASSSDSGSTSETQYF. CDR3 nucleotides: TGTGCCAGCAGTTCAGATAGCGGGAGTACATCGGAGACCCAGTACTTC.

The V call is TRBV5-1, the J call TRBJ2-6, with no clear D. This CDR3 spans 14 amino acids. Germline loops: CDR1 SGHRS, CDR2 YFSETQ. V gave up 9 bases and J gave up 4 bases, with 14 bases separating them. The CDR3 coding sequence is TGCGCCACTTCAATCGTCGGCGGGGCCAACGTCCTGACTTTC. It translates to CATSIVGGANVLTF.

V and J are TRBV30 and TRBJ2-1, with D possibly called TRBD1 or TRBD2 (5 bases each). The germline V gene encodes CDR1 GTSNPN and CDR2 SVGIG (reference sequence). Trimming removed 6 bases at V and 11 bases at J, with 14 bases between. This CDR3 has 11 residues. The CDR3 DNA reads as TGTGCCTGTCGGGACCTGAGTAAGCAGTTCTTC. The encoded protein is CACRDLSKQFF. Based on the CDR3 plus reference TRBV30 and TRBJ2-1, the full variable domain is SQTIHQWPATLVQPVGSPLSLECTVEGTSNPNLYWYRQAAGRGLQLLFYSVGIGQISSEVPQNLSASRPQDRQFILSSKKLLLSDSGFYLCACRDLSKQFFGPGTRLTVL.

CDR3 protein: CSAFGGYNEQFF. The CDR3 region has the DNA TGCAGCGCATTCGGGGGGTACAATGAGCAGTTCTTC. V and J are TRBV29-1 and TRBJ2-1, with 7 bases fitting TRBD2. With V trimmed by 7 bases and J by 4 bases, 4 bases remained unmatched. The CDR3 length is 12 residues. CDR1 is SQVTM, CDR2 ANQGSEA, per germline.

This chain links TRBV11-1 with TRBJ2-4; weak D call: TRBD2 (7 bases). V was cut by 5 bases and J by 9 bases, with 20 bases left in between. The CDR3 has 15 residues. Germline V gene data show CDR1 as SGHAT and CDR2 as FQDESV (reference sequence). Written as DNA, the CDR3 is TGTGCCAGCAGCACTGGTCCCCAGGGAGGGGGCATTCAGTACTTC. Protein product: CASSTGPQGGGIQYF.

This rearrangement joins TRBV12-5 to TRBJ2-3, with 10 bases fitting TRBD1. From germline, CDR1 is LGHNT and CDR2 FRNRAP. Losses at the gene ends were 7 bases for V and 3 bases for J; bases not matched to a gene: 4. The CDR3 runs 14 residues. Here the CDR3 reads CASVPDRGTDTQYF. Written as DNA, the CDR3 is TGTGCTAGTGTCCCGGACAGGGGGACAGATACGCAGTATTTT.